This T cell receptor (beta chain) was obtained from a study of shared clonotypes between healthy human individuals. Study-level background: A few men and a couple of women, aged 18 to 49, were donors.

Looked up from germline, CDR1 is SGHVS and CDR2 is FQNEAQ. The CDR3 totals 16 residues. Trimming took 5 bases from V and 4 from J, leaving 18 bases between them. Terminally differentiated effector memory CD45RA+ cells were excluded from the naive CD8 cells, which were CD45RO-negative and positively selected for CCR7. Study results and caveats: A few donors had about 5% of their naive CD4 clonotypes in common.

Sequencing used immunoSEQ multiplex PCR; TCRdb keeps in-frame clones, though not all of them. The sample contains around 1,900,000 clones, 85% to 95% of which appear only once. On this clone itself: Antigen unknown.

The rearrangement joins TRBV7-8 to TRBJ2-1, with a possible D match to TRBD2 (6 bases). The receptor was isolated from a man between 18 and 29 years old in good health. Some clones in this sample may be carry-over from other donors' samples. Specimen: naive CD8+ T cells from PBMCs. The CDR3: CASSPRGGMDYNEQFF. In DNA form, the CDR3 reads TGTGCCAGCAGCCCTCGGGGCGGGATGGATTACAATGAGCAGTTCTTC. Looking up the rest from reference TRBV7-8 and TRBJ2-1 gives the full variable domain: GAGVSQSPRYKVAKRGQDVALRCDPISGHVSLFWYQQALGQGPEFLTYFQNEAQLDKSGLPSDRFFAERPEGSVSTLKIQRTQQEDSAVYLCASSPRGGMDYNEQFFGPGTRLTVL.